Following are 9 T cell receptor beta chains from one sample sequenced in a study of metastatic and nonmetastatic thyroid tumors. Every patient was untreated before thyroid surgery. Through MiXCR, TCRdb re-clonotyped the PCR reads. The repertoire holds 4,500 to 6,000 clones, with roughly 27% as singletons. The sequenced material came from adjacent normal tissue. The receptors derive from a female donor with papillary thyroid cancer or a benign thyroid nodule (not recorded which). Some clones in this sample may be carry-over from other donors' samples.

The genes are TRBV20-1 and TRBJ2-7; 11 bases match TRBD1. Germline V lookup: CDR1 DFQATT, CDR2 SNEGSKA (reference sequence). The CDR3 sequence is 15 residues long. V was pared by 0 bases and J by 0 bases, with 1 base of the junction left unmatched. In DNA form, the CDR3 reads TGCAGTGCTAGAGAAGGGACAGGGGGCTCCTACGAGCAGTACTTC. This gives the protein CSAREGTGGSYEQYF.

This clone was found a few times. A junction end diverges from the germline sequence, so it may reflect a read error. This chain joins TRBV12-3 or TRBV12-4 and TRBJ2-7, with 7 bases matching TRBD1. The CDR3 totals 14 residues. The CDR3 bases are TGTGGCAGCAGCGAGACAGGGCTTTCTAGGGAGCAGTACTTC. Translated: CGSSETGLSREQYF.

The J gene is TRBJ1-2, the V gene TRBV6-1; 10 bases map to TRBD1. The CDR3 spans 17 residues. V was clipped by 10 bases and J by 3 bases; unmatched bases: 17. The V gene's germline CDR1 is MNHNS and CDR2 SASEGT. CDR3 coding DNA: TGTGCCACTCACAGGGACAGGGGCTTGATCATTGACTATGGCTACACCTTC. Amino acids: CATHRDRGLIIDYGYTF.

This clone was observed a few times. As DNA, the CDR3 is TGTGCCAGCAGTTACGATTGGAGCGGTGGTGAGCAGTTCTTC. Translated, it gives CASSYDWSGGEQFF. This chain uses TRBV6-5 with TRBJ2-1; D is possibly TRBD2 (5 bases). Germline V CDR1 and CDR2: MNHEY, SVGAGI. Trimming stripped 2 bases from V and 9 bases from J, with 14 bases between. CDR3 length: 14 amino acids.

In this sample, this clone turned up a few times. The chain's CDR3 is CASSGEGRNEQYV. For the CDR3, the DNA is TGTGCCAGCAGCGGGGAGGGCCGGAACGAGCAGTACGTC. The chain carries TRBV27 and TRBJ2-7, with 7 bases identical to TRBD2. Unmatched junction bases numbered 7, after V lost 6 bases and J lost 5 bases. CDR3 length: 13 amino acids. CDR1 and CDR2 (germline): MNHEY, SMNVEV (reference sequence).

The chain employs TRBV9 and TRBJ1-2; D call uncertain. Germline V gene lookup returns CDR1 SGDLS and CDR2 YYNGEE. The CDR3 totals 15 residues. Trimming left V 6 bases short and J 1 base short, with 16 bases between. As DNA, the CDR3 is TGTGCCAGCACGGGCCTTCATTTAGTTAACTATGGCTACACCTTC. Its protein is CASTGLHLVNYGYTF.

The table lists this clone with a few counts. This chain uses TRBV6-5 with TRBJ2-7, with D perhaps TRBD1 (5 bases). The V end was cut by 4 bases, the J end by 3 bases, with 10 bases between. Germline V gene lookup returns CDR1 MNHEY and CDR2 SVGAGI. This CDR3 comprises 13 residues. The CDR3 nucleotides read TGTGCCAGCAGTTTCTCGACAGACTACGAGCAGTACTTC. Protein sequence: CASSFSTDYEQYF.

On this clone: A much larger clone lies a single base off, so this may be a read error. Distinct nucleotide sequences in the sample also encode this CDR3. The DNA for the CDR3 is TGTGCCAGCAGAGACCATGGTCAACGCGGATATGGCTACACCTTC. It codes for CASRDHGQRGYGYTF. V gene TRBV6-1 combines with J gene TRBJ1-2, with no clear D. The germline gives CDR1 MNHNS, CDR2 SASEGT. The CDR3 loop spans 15 amino acids. V was pared by 6 bases and J by 5 bases, with 19 bases between.

The rearrangement uses TRBV9 and TRBJ2-3; D possibly matches TRBD1 or TRBD2 (5 bases each). The germline V gene encodes CDR1 SGDLS and CDR2 YYNGEE. V was shortened by 4 bases and J by 2 bases, with 11 bases between the two germline ends. This CDR3 comprises 14 residues. CDR3 amino acids: CASSPMGTTDTQYF. The CDR3, as DNA: TGTGCCAGCAGCCCGATGGGGACCACAGATACGCAGTATTTT. Full variable domain (rest looked up from reference TRBV9 and TRBJ2-3): DSGVTQTPKHLITATGQRVTLRCSPRSGDLSVYWYQQSLDQGLQFLIQYYNGEERAKGNILERFSAQQFPDLHSELNLSSLELGDSALYFCASSPMGTTDTQYFGPGTRLTVL.